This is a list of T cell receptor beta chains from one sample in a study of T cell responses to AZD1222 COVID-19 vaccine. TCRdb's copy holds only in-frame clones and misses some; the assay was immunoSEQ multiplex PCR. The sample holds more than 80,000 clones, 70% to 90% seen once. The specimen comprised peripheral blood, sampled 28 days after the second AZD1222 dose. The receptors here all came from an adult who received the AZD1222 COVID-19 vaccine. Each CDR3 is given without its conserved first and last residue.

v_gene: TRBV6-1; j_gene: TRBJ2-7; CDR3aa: ASSEGGPYEQY
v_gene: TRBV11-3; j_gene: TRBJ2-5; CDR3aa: ASSLGVIPSGGNRETQY
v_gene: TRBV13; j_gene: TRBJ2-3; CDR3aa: ASSLLAAETDTQY
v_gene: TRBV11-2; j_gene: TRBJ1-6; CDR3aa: ASSLAGESPLH
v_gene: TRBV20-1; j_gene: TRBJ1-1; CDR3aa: SANRGPKAF
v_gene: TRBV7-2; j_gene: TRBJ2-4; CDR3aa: ASRLGGNGKNIQY
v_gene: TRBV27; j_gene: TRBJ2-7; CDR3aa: ASIRELSGTYEQY
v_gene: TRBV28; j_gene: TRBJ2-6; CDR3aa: ASSDPGPGANVLT
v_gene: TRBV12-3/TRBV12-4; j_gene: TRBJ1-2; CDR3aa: ASSFGHGYT
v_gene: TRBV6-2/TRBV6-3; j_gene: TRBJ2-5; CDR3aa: ASSLIETQY
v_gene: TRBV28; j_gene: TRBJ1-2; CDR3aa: ASSFPTGSNYGYT
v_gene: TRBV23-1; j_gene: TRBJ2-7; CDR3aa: ASSPQQEGPLEQY
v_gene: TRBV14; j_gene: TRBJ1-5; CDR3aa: ASSPRGVSGNQPQH
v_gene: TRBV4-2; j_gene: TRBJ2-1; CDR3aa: ASSQDVGTAYNEQF